Listed below are T cell receptor beta chains from one sample, sequenced in a study of Ad26.COV2.S vaccination and SARS-CoV-2 variants. TCRdb keeps only in-frame clones here, not all; method: immunoSEQ multiplex PCR. The sample has roughly 270,000 clones, more than 75% seen once. Sequencing used peripheral blood, obtained in a trial of Ad26.COV2.S vaccine versus placebo. These TCRs come from a person aged 18-65 years who received the Ad26.COV2.S COVID-19 vaccine or a placebo. Both conserved end residues are part of each CDR3. A D gene is named only where the DNA matches it firmly. Clone size appears in some rows only: once, few, many, or a class for an expanded clone.

clone_size j_call v_call cdr3_length d_call cdr3_nt cdr3_aa
- TRBJ2-3 TRBV28 12 - TGTGCCAGCGGGGGCTCCGTAGATACGCAGTATTTT CASGGSVDTQYF
- TRBJ1-1 TRBV5-1 15 - TGCGCCAGCAGCTTGGGTCGTGGTAGCGACACTGAAGCTTTCTTT CASSLGRGSDTEAFF
- TRBJ2-1 TRBV2 14 - TGTGCCAGCAGGGGCCCGAGCTCCTACAATGAGCAGTTCTTC CASRGPSSYNEQFF
- TRBJ2-1 TRBV2 12 - TGTGCCAGCAGTGATCCCAGAAGTGAGCAGTTCTTC CASSDPRSEQFF
- TRBJ1-4 TRBV18 15 - TGTGCCAGCTCACCTTACGGGACAACTAATGAAAAACTGTTTTTT CASSPYGTTNEKLFF
- TRBJ2-1 TRBV6-4 16 - TGTGCCAGCAGTGCATCTCGAGGTTGGGAAAGAAATGAGCAGTTCTTC CASSASRGWERNEQFF
- TRBJ1-4 TRBV28 15 - TGTGCCAGCAGTTTCTCTTCTGCAACTAATGAAAAACTGTTTTTT CASSFSSATNEKLFF
- TRBJ1-1 TRBV5-6 14 TRBD1 TGTGCCAGCGGACACCAGGGGGCGGGCACTGAAGCTTTCTTT CASGHQGAGTEAFF
once TRBJ1-3 TRBV6-5 14 - TGTGCCAGCAGGGCAGGGGAAATCGGAAACACCATATATTTT CASRAGEIGNTIYF
- TRBJ1-5 TRBV11-2 14 - TGTGCCAGCAGCTTAGGTGGGGGGCATCAGCCCCAGCATTTT CASSLGGGHQPQHF
- TRBJ1-1 TRBV2 14 - TGTGCCAGCAGTGATCCAGGGATGAACACTGAAGCTTTCTTT CASSDPGMNTEAFF
- TRBJ2-7 TRBV7-2 11 - TGTGCCAGCGGGCCAAACTACGAGCAGTACTTC CASGPNYEQYF
once TRBJ1-2 TRBV10-2 14 TRBD1 TGCGCCAGCAGTGAGTCGAGACAGGGGAATGGCTACACCTTC CASSESRQGNGYTF
- TRBJ2-7 TRBV19 13 TRBD1 TGTGCCAGTGCGGCCGGGACAGCTTTCGAGCAGTACTTC CASAAGTAFEQYF
- TRBJ2-2 TRBV7-2 15 TRBD2 TGTGCCAGCAGCTTAGGCGGGGGACCCACCGGGGAGCTGTTTTTT CASSLGGGPTGELFF
- TRBJ1-1 TRBV11-3 13 - TGTGCCAGCAGCCTCAGAAGTAACACTGAAGCTTTCTTT CASSLRSNTEAFF
- TRBJ1-5 TRBV2 15 - TGTGCCAGCAGCCCTGGTCCAGGGTGGGATCAGCCCCAGCATTTT CASSPGPGWDQPQHF
- TRBJ1-1 TRBV5-1 16 TRBD1 TGCGCCAGCAGCTCAACGACAGGGGCCTCAGGTGCTGAAGCTTTCTTT CASSSTTGASGAEAFF
once TRBJ1-6 TRBV2 16 - TGTGCCAGCAGAGAAGACGGACCCTTAGTCTTCATGGCCCTCCACTTT CASREDGPLVFMALHF
- TRBJ2-5 TRBV12-3/TRBV12-4 13 - TGTGCCAGCCCCTCAGGGGCGGGAAAGACCCAGTACTTC CASPSGAGKTQYF
- TRBJ1-1 TRBV6-5 14 - TGTGCCAGCAGTCTCGGACAGTGGAACACTGAAGCTTTCTTT CASSLGQWNTEAFF
- TRBJ2-7 TRBV4-1 15 - TGCGCCAGCAGCCAAGAATCCAGCCTATCCTACGAGCAGTACTTC CASSQESSLSYEQYF
- TRBJ2-7 TRBV7-2 18 TRBD2 TGTGCCAGCTCCTACGGGACTAGCGGGAGGAGCTTCCGGCACGAGCAGTACTTC CASSYGTSGRSFRHEQYF
- TRBJ2-7 TRBV18 14 - TGTGCCAGCTCACCAAGGCAGGGAGCTTACGAGCAGTACTTC CASSPRQGAYEQYF
- TRBJ2-1 TRBV7-2 15 - TGTGCCAGCAGCTTATCGGGAAGTTCCTACAATGAGCAGTTCTTC CASSLSGSSYNEQFF
once TRBJ2-5 TRBV11-3 13 - TGTGCCAGCAGCCGATTGGGCGGAGAGACCCAGTACTTC CASSRLGGETQYF
- TRBJ1-2 TRBV6-2/TRBV6-3 15 - TGTGCCAGCAGTTACCCTGGGGGACACAACTATGGCTACACCTTC CASSYPGGHNYGYTF
once TRBJ2-6 TRBV7-9 18 TRBD1 TGTGCCAGCAGCTTAAATGTCAGGGGGAAAGCTGGGGCCAACGTCCTGACTTTC CASSLNVRGKAGANVLTF
- TRBJ2-1 TRBV10-2 16 TRBD2 TGCGCCAGCAGCCCCGGGGGTAGCGGGAGTTGGGATGAGCAGTTCTTC CASSPGGSGSWDEQFF
- TRBJ1-3 TRBV5-8 15 - TGTGCCAGCAGCTTTCGGCGGGAGGGAGGAAACACCATATATTTT CASSFRREGGNTIYF
- TRBJ2-7 TRBV5-5 17 TRBD2 TGTGCCAGCAAAAAAGACTCCACTTGGACTAGCGTCTACGAGCAGTACTTC CASKKDSTWTSVYEQYF